This T cell receptor (beta chain) was identified in a study of regulatory T cells in long-lasting Graves disease. As to time point: persistent/refractory GD, antithyroid drugs over 5 years with positive TRAb. The TCR library was prepared using RNA isolated from PBMCs. Note on this clonotype: Its target is unknown. A read error is possible here, since a much larger clone lies one base away.

Construction of the TCR beta libraries employed iRepertoire HTBI primers in conjunction with Arm-PCR of CDR3 regions. Using its own MiXCR run on the multiplex PCR reads, TCRdb lists one record per CDR3 protein. The sample includes approximately 440,000 distinct CDR3 sequences, less than 25% seen only once; the top ten take over 25%. Notes on the study in general: New patients shared some 980 public clonotypes, and persistent patients shared more, with 2,741. Persistent disease preferred TRBV28, TRBJ1-2 and TRBJ2-5.

Germline V CDR1 and CDR2: SGHDN, FVKESK. The germline V and J ends were trimmed by 1 base and 3 bases, with 4 bases remaining between them. This CDR3 is 12 amino acids long. The clonotype was recovered from a female donor with Graves disease. This chain links TRBV14 with TRBJ2-7; D gene ambiguous. The material was peripheral blood mononuclear cells (PBMCs), obtained when the disease was refractory, from a patient treated with antithyroid drugs. In nucleotides, the CDR3 is TGTGCCAGCAGCCAAGCCCACTACGAGCAGTACTTC. This encodes CASSQAHYEQYF.